The sequence of this TCR beta chain was determined in a study of T cells in Graves' hyperthyroidism and ophthalmopathy (dated by TCRdb to the late 2010s). Background for the entire study: Peripheral blood samples were taken at the time of initial diagnosis, prior to any treatment. The paper reports TCR Vbeta CDR3 sequencing of approximately 130 peripheral blood samples: some 41 ophthalmopathy, about 75 hyperthyroidism and approximately 17 progressor patients. Prospective prediction of ophthalmopathy was tested in an independent validation cohort of 18 to 20 hyperthyroidism patients and around 16 patients who later progressed to ophthalmopathy. To identify distinguishing TCR V-J signatures, a discovery cohort of around 100 patients was used, comprising some 45 with Graves' ophthalmopathy and around 60 with stable Graves' hyperthyroidism. The 100 discovery patients were randomly divided into training and test sets at a 7:3 ratio. After sampling, hyperthyroidism patients received methimazole starting at 30 mg daily, and ophthalmopathy patients received high-dose intravenous methylprednisolone. In roughly six Graves' hyperthyroidism patients, the study also compared T-cell repertoires from thyroid tissue with T-cell repertoires from blood.

The TCR beta CDR3 regions were amplified from the RNA transcripts. A first-round RT-PCR of the TCR CDR3 used the HTBI primer set with the Qiagen OneStep RT-PCR kit. Libraries were constructed in a second round of multiplex PCR, after which size selection and purification were performed. Libraries were sequenced paired-end with 100 bp reads on an Illumina HiSeq2000. Turning to the authors' computational methods: SOAPnuke was used to process the raw data, throwing out any read that contained adapters or uncalled bases, had a mean Phred below 15, or lacked an exact constant-primer or identifier match. High-quality paired reads were merged with COPE v1.2.5, and unique nucleotide sequences were defined as clonotypes. MiTCR v1.1 was used to align the clonotypes against IMGT TRBV, TRBD and TRBJ reference segments. The analysis was restricted to V-J combinations with a frequency above 0.0001, which together covered 99.2% of the repertoires. A TCS score was defined as the ratio between F50 (clonal expansion) and ExV (chaos), using BLOSUM62-based TCRdist between CDR3 peptides within each V-J. Welch's t-statistics and random forest reduced around 550 V-J features to 13, which were used in a naive Bayes classifier (R e1071). Starting from the raw public reads, TCRdb applied fastp trimming at Q25, assembled clones with MiXCR and retained in-frame beta chains. Under each unique CDR3 protein, matching rows form one entry showing the most common genes and DNA. V and J calls and clone size were set by TCRdb, not the authors. The table for this sample lists roughly 520,000 distinct CDR3 sequences; about 24% of them were counted only once. Around 11% of the sample is in the top ten clones.

The CDR3 starts with the cysteine, ends with the phenylalanine, and has 13 residues. The CDR3 DNA has 39 bases and is translated from base 1. For CDR1 and CDR2, the germline V gene (reference sequence) lists DFQATT and SNEGSKA. The V end gives up 2 bases and the J end 5 bases, leaving 6 bases in the junction not matched to a gene. A note on this clonotype: The antigen it binds to is not known. No much larger clone is present one base from it, and per-base qualities are unavailable.

Moderately to severely active disease, a Clinical Activity Score of at least 3, a NOSPECS grade of at least 4, and a duration under 3 months were present in ophthalmopathy patients. The study excluded patients with uncontrolled infections, other autoimmune diseases, pregnancy or lactation. Diagnoses were established on the basis of clinical symptoms, serum thyroxine and TRAb, thyroid ultrasound, and orbital computed tomography. PBMCs were isolated from 7.5 to 10 ml of fresh peripheral blood by Ficoll-Paque density gradient centrifugation. Total RNA was extracted with Trizol reagent, and quality was checked on an Agilent 2100 Bioanalyzer. Here is what the overall study found, with its caveats: No statistical method was used to fix the sample size in advance, and group allocation was not hidden from the investigators. Most expanded thyroid clonotypes (frequency above 0.001) were also detected in blood, suggesting blood repertoires may reflect thyroid immune responses. A 13 V-J signature model separated ophthalmopathy from stable hyperthyroidism, with around 91% sensitivity and approximately 81% specificity in cross-validation and 80%/75% in testing. In validation, the model predicted progression to ophthalmopathy a median of about 5.9 months before onset, with 70% to 71% sensitivity and roughly 72% specificity.

This TCR derives from a woman younger than 45 with Graves' ophthalmopathy. The sequencing sample was made of blood. The V gene is TRBV20-1 and the J gene is TRBJ2-7; TRBD1 fits 7 bases in the junction. The CDR3: CSARPTGFHEQYF. The nucleotides read TGCAGTGCTAGACCGACAGGGTTCCACGAGCAGTACTTC.